This T cell receptor beta chain was documented in a study of T cells after yellow fever vaccination. The study, taken as a whole, reports: Booster sampling recovered most clones from primary vaccination (less than 97% CD4, roughly 90% CD8).

TCRdb processed the 5' RACE reads anew with MiXCR; each CDR3 protein has one entry. The table shows roughly 150,000 distinct CDR3 sequences, with 6.5% to 8.5% occurring only once. The V and J ends lost 1 base and 6 bases, in that order; junction bases with no gene match: 8. Germline values: CDR1 SQVTM, CDR2 ANQGSEA. CDR3 length: 15 amino acids. The sample holds many counts of this clonotype. Its target is unknown. The rearrangement links TRBV29-1 to TRBJ2-1; 8 positions agree with TRBD1. The clonotype originates from a man aged 18 to 29 who received the YFV17D yellow fever vaccine. Sequences were derived from CD4+ T cells sorted from PBMCs, sampled 4 to 6 days after the first yellow fever vaccination. This CDR3 is CSVEGDRGELNEQFF. CDR3 DNA sequence: TGCAGCGTTGAAGGTGACAGGGGCGAGCTCAATGAGCAGTTCTTC.